Listed below are T cell receptor beta chains from one sample, sequenced in a study of cytotoxic CD8 clonotypes in ibrutinib-treated CLL. Sequencing used immunoSEQ multiplex PCR; TCRdb keeps in-frame clones, though not all of them. The sample has 60,000 to 65,000 clones, less than 60% seen once. The input for sequencing was PBMCs, taken after 12 months of ibrutinib treatment. The receptors were sampled from a human donor with chronic lymphocytic leukemia. Both conserved end residues are part of each CDR3. D genes are given only for firm matches. The listing skips clone size in some rows; elsewhere it reads once, few, many or a size class.

CDR3nt	CDR3aa	v_gene	j_gene	abundance	d_gene
TGTGCCAGCAGCTTATACGACAAGGGTAGTTACAATGAGCAGTTCTTC	CASSLYDKGSYNEQFF	TRBV27	TRBJ2-1	NA	NA
TGTGCCAGCAGCTTTCGGTTGTCCTCTGGAAACACCATATATTTT	CASSFRLSSGNTIYF	TRBV5-6	TRBJ1-3	NA	NA
TGTGCCAGCAGTCTCTTGGGGACAGGGGACGAAAAACTGTTTTTT	CASSLLGTGDEKLFF	TRBV7-9	TRBJ1-4	NA	TRBD1
TGTGCCAGCCAGGGCTTTCCAACAGATACGCAGTATTTT	CASQGFPTDTQYF	TRBV6-5	TRBJ2-3	NA	NA
TGCGCCAGCAGTGTCAAGGGGACAGGGCGTGAGCAGTTCTTC	CASSVKGTGREQFF	TRBV10-2	TRBJ2-1	NA	TRBD1
TGCGCCAGCAAGCTTCTGGAAGGTACTGAAGCTTTCTTT	CASKLLEGTEAFF	TRBV5-1	TRBJ1-1	NA	NA
TGTGCCAGCTCACCACTTAATATAGCCCGTAGAGGGACCTACAATGAGCAGTTCTTC	CASSPLNIARRGTYNEQFF	TRBV18	TRBJ2-1	NA	NA
TGTGCCAGTAGTATAACCTCCCGTGGCTTCTCCTACAATGAGCAGTTCTTC	CASSITSRGFSYNEQFF	TRBV19	TRBJ2-1	NA	NA
TGTGCCAGCAGTTTAAATGAGCAGTTCTTC	CASSLNEQFF	TRBV28	TRBJ2-1	NA	NA
TGTGCCAGCAGCCCTGACACCCCCACAGATACGCAGTATTTT	CASSPDTPTDTQYF	TRBV28	TRBJ2-3	NA	NA
TGTGCCATCAGTCTCGGGACCGAGGAGACCCAGTACTTC	CAISLGTEETQYF	TRBV10-3	TRBJ2-5	NA	NA
TGTGCCAGTACACGGGGGAACCCCCAGGGAGATACGCAGTATTTT	CASTRGNPQGDTQYF	TRBV19	TRBJ2-3	few	NA
TGTGCCAGCAGCCCGCGACCGTACGAGCAGTACTTC	CASSPRPYEQYF	TRBV11-2	TRBJ2-7	many	NA
TGCGCCAGCAGCTTTATTGCCAATGAGCAGTTCTTC	CASSFIANEQFF	TRBV5-1	TRBJ2-1	many	NA
TGCGCCAGCAGCACGTCCCGGGAGGTGAAAAACTATGGCTACACCTTC	CASSTSREVKNYGYTF	TRBV5-1	TRBJ1-2	NA	NA
TGTGCCAGTAGTAGAGGGACAGGGGCGTCTGAAGCTTTCTTT	CASSRGTGASEAFF	TRBV19	TRBJ1-1	NA	TRBD1
TGTGCCAGCAGACCGGACTGGGGCGAGCAGTACTTC	CASRPDWGEQYF	TRBV2	TRBJ2-7	NA	NA
TGTGCCAGCAGCTTCGGTCGCACGGCCGCCAAAAACATTCAGTACTTC	CASSFGRTAAKNIQYF	TRBV5-6	TRBJ2-4	NA	NA
TGTGCCAGCTCCCTCCTTCAGGTGGAATCCTACGAGCAGTACTTC	CASSLLQVESYEQYF	TRBV18	TRBJ2-7	NA	NA
TGCGCCAGCAGCTTCAGAGTAGGTTACGAGCAGTACTTC	CASSFRVGYEQYF	TRBV5-1	TRBJ2-7	few	NA
TGTGCCAGCACCCGGGCCTCGGGGAACACTGAAGCTTTCTTT	CASTRASGNTEAFF	TRBV6-5	TRBJ1-1	NA	NA
TGCGCCAGCAGCGCCAAGGGACAGGGTACCTACAATGAGCAGTTCTTC	CASSAKGQGTYNEQFF	TRBV5-1	TRBJ2-1	NA	TRBD1
TGTGCCAGCAGCCAAGTTTCCGGTACGCAGTATTTT	CASSQVSGTQYF	TRBV14	TRBJ2-3	NA	NA